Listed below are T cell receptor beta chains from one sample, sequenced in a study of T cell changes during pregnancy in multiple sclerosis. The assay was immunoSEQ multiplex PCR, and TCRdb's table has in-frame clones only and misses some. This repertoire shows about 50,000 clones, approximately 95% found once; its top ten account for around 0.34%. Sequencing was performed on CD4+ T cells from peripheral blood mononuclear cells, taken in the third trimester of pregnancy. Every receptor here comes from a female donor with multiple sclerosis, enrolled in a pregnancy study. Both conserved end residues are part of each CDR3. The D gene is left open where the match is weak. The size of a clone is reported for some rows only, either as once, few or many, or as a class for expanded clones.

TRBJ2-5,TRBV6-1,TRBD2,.,CATQRAGGPLETQYF,TGTGCCACCCAAAGAGCGGGAGGGCCATTAGAGACCCAGTACTTC
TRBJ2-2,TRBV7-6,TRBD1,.,CASSPRTGTSTGGELFF,TGTGCCAGCAGCCCGCGGACAGGGACCTCGACGGGCGGGGAGCTGTTTTTT
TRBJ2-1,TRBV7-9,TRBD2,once,CASSLAGGNEQFF,TGTGCCAGCAGCTTAGCGGGGGGGAATGAGCAGTTCTTC
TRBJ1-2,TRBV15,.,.,CATRASGRGMRDGYTF,TGTGCCACCAGAGCGTCAGGACGAGGAATGAGGGATGGCTACACCTTC
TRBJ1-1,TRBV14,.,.,CASSHLGDTRNTEAFF,TGTGCCAGCAGCCACCTCGGGGATACTAGGAACACTGAAGCTTTCTTT
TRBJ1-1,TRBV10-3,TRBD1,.,CAISEGQGRKGYNTEAFF,TGTGCCATCAGTGAGGGACAGGGAAGGAAGGGGTACAACACTGAAGCTTTCTTT
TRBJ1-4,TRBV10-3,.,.,CAISDGGAGTNEKLFF,TGTGCCATCAGTGACGGGGGGGCTGGAACTAATGAAAAACTGTTTTTT
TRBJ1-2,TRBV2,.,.,CASSEGRLYGYTF,TGTGCCAGCAGCGAAGGGCGACTCTATGGCTACACCTTC
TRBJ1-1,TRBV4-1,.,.,CASSQSQFSRWDTEAFF,TGCGCCAGCAGCCAATCCCAGTTTTCCAGGTGGGACACTGAAGCTTTCTTT
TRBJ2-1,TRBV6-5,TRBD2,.,CASSYFPSGRGNEQFF,TGTGCCAGCAGTTACTTCCCTAGCGGGAGAGGCAATGAGCAGTTCTTC
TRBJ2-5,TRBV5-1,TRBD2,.,CASSASGRGETQYF,TGCGCCAGCAGCGCTAGCGGCCGGGGAGAGACCCAGTACTTC
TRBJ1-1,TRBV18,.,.,CASQSGGNTEAFF,TGTGCCAGTCAAAGCGGGGGGAACACTGAAGCTTTCTTT
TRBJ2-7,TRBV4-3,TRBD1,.,CASSQDGTVYEQYF,TGCGCCAGCAGCCAAGATGGGACAGTATACGAGCAGTACTTC
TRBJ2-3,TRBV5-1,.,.,CASSWGGPGDTQYF,TGCGCCAGCAGTTGGGGGGGGCCCGGAGATACGCAGTATTTT
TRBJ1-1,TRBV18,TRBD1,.,CASSPGLGDRQGAEAFF,TGTGCCAGCTCACCAGGTCTTGGGGACAGACAGGGCGCTGAAGCTTTCTTT
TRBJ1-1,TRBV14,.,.,CASSQDTGWNTEAFF,TGTGCCAGCAGCCAAGATACAGGGTGGAACACTGAAGCTTTCTTT
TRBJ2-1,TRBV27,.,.,CASSLGLSPSDNEQFF,TGTGCCAGCAGTTTAGGTCTGAGTCCCTCCGACAATGAGCAGTTCTTC
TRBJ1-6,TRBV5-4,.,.,CASSLGQGNSPLHF,TGTGCCAGCAGCTTGGGGCAGGGGAATTCACCCCTCCACTTT
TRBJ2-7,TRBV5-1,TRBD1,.,CASSYGQGALSYEQYF,TGCGCCAGCAGTTACGGACAGGGGGCCCTCTCCTACGAGCAGTACTTC
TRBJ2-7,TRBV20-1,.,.,CSAGTRYF,TGCAGTGCTGGTACTAGGTACTTC
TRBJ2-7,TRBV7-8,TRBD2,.,CASSIRTSGITSYEQYF,TGTGCCAGCAGCATCAGGACTAGCGGGATTACTTCCTACGAGCAGTACTTC
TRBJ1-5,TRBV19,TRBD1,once,CASSIPGQIYNQPQHF,TGTGCCAGTAGTATTCCGGGACAGATATATAATCAGCCCCAGCATTTT
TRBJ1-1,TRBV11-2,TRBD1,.,CASSSDRVEAFF,TGTGCCAGCAGCTCGGACAGGGTTGAAGCTTTCTTT
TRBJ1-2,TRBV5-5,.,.,CASSPISGQRYGYTF,TGTGCCAGCAGCCCGATATCCGGACAACGTTATGGCTACACCTTC
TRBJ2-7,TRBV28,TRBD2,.,CASSRPGLADSYEQYF,TGTGCCAGCAGCCGCCCGGGACTAGCGGACTCCTACGAGCAGTACTTC
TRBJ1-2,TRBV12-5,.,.,CASGPSGVDYGYTF,TGTGCTAGTGGTCCCTCGGGAGTTGACTATGGCTACACCTTC
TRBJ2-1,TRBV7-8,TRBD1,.,CASSKRDRGVGNEQFF,TGTGCCAGCAGCAAGAGGGACAGGGGGGTGGGCAATGAGCAGTTCTTC
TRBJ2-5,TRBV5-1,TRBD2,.,CASSLGPAGGLQETQYF,TGCGCCAGCAGCTTGGGGCCAGCGGGGGGGCTTCAAGAGACCCAGTACTTC
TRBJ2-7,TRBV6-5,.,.,CASSSPVSYEQYF,TGTGCCAGCAGCTCCCCGGTTTCGTACGAGCAGTACTTC
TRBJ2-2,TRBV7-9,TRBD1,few,CASSFKPDRGGELFF,TGTGCCAGCAGCTTCAAGCCTGACAGGGGCGGGGAGCTGTTTTTT
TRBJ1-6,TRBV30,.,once,CAWSVFGTGNNSPLHF,TGTGCCTGGAGTGTATTCGGGACTGGGAATAATTCACCCCTCCACTTT
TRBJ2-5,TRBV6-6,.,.,CASSRAETQYF,TGTGCCAGCAGTCGCGCGGAGACCCAGTACTTC